The 3 T cell receptor beta chains below all came from one sample that was sequenced in a study of cytomegalovirus exposure and HLA in healthy donors. The PCR contained 60 Vbeta and 13 Jbeta primers. Clones were sequenced by immunoSEQ multiplex PCR, and TCRdb holds only the in-frame ones, with some missing. This listing includes some 53,000 clones. The source material was PBMCs. These TCRs come from an older woman in good health and CMV-seropositive.

J is TRBJ2-3 and V is TRBV19, with D tentatively TRBD2 (5 bases). Trimming removed 7 bases at V and 7 bases at J, with 12 bases between. In germline, CDR1 is LNHDA, CDR2 SQIVND (reference sequence). The CDR3 runs 12 residues. For the CDR3, the DNA is TGTGCCAGTACCGGTGGCGGGTATACGCAGTATTTT. It yields the protein CASTGGGYTQYF.

Written as DNA, the CDR3 is TGTGCCAGCAGTTCCCGACAGGGGGCTGGGAATTCACCCCTCCACTTT. Translating it yields CASSSRQGAGNSPLHF. V is TRBV28 and J is TRBJ1-6, with TRBD1 identical over 10 bases. The CDR3 has 16 amino acids. After removal of 4 bases from V and 7 bases from J, the junction contained 7 bases not matched to a gene. CDR1 and CDR2 (germline): MDHEN, SYDVKM.

The rearrangement joins TRBV19 to TRBJ1-2; 7 bases line up with TRBD1. Germline loops: CDR1 LNHDA, CDR2 SQIVND (reference sequence). The CDR3 totals 14 residues. V lost 3 bases and J lost 7; bases outside the gene matches: 8. The CDR3 reads CASSMATGSGGYTF. CDR3 DNA sequence: TGTGCCAGTAGTATGGCGACAGGGAGCGGTGGCTACACCTTC.